Listed below are T cell receptor beta chains from one sample, sequenced in a study of blood T cells in healthy people across ages. One entry per CDR3 protein, called by TCRdb with MiXCR from the 5' RACE reads. In the table there are about 1 million distinct CDR3 sequences, 40% to 55% of which are singletons. The source material was blood. The receptors shown here come from an older woman in good health. Both conserved end residues are part of each CDR3. The order of the fields is clone size, D gene, V gene, J gene, CDR3 protein, CDR3 DNA. A D gene is named only where the DNA matches it firmly. A clone size is listed for some rows: how often the clone was seen (once, few, many), or a class if it is expanded.

clone_size: NA
d_call: TRBD1
v_call: TRBV10-2
j_call: TRBJ2-7
cdr3_aa: CASSEGQGSPYEQYF
cdr3_nt: TGCGCCAGCAGCGAAGGACAGGGGTCCCCCTACGAGCAGTACTTC

clone_size: few
d_call: NA
v_call: TRBV12-3/TRBV12-4
j_call: TRBJ2-5
cdr3_aa: CASSTGTRGETQYF
cdr3_nt: TGTGCCAGCAGTACGGGTACCCGAGGGGAGACCCAGTACTTC

clone_size: once
d_call: TRBD1
v_call: TRBV28
j_call: TRBJ2-7
cdr3_aa: CASSSHKRGRSYEQYF
cdr3_nt: TGTGCCAGCAGTTCACATAAAAGGGGGCGGTCCTACGAGCAGTACTTC

clone_size: few
d_call: NA
v_call: TRBV6-2/TRBV6-3
j_call: TRBJ1-5
cdr3_aa: CASRSGRAIGHQPQHF
cdr3_nt: TGTGCCAGCCGCTCGGGCCGGGCGATTGGGCATCAGCCCCAGCATTTT

clone_size: NA
d_call: NA
v_call: TRBV25-1
j_call: TRBJ1-4
cdr3_aa: CASSETGWGEELFF
cdr3_nt: TGTGCCAGCAGTGAAACAGGGTGGGGTGAAGAACTGTTTTTT

clone_size: NA
d_call: NA
v_call: TRBV3-1
j_call: TRBJ1-5
cdr3_aa: CASSQDIIGNQPQHF
cdr3_nt: TGTGCCAGCAGCCAAGACATTATTGGCAATCAGCCCCAGCATTTT

clone_size: NA
d_call: TRBD2
v_call: TRBV20-1
j_call: TRBJ2-7
cdr3_aa: CSAHSGRGSYEQYF
cdr3_nt: TGCAGTGCTCATAGCGGGAGAGGTTCCTACGAGCAGTACTTC

clone_size: few
d_call: NA
v_call: TRBV12-3/TRBV12-4
j_call: TRBJ2-7
cdr3_aa: CASSPSTAYEQYF
cdr3_nt: TGTGCCAGCAGTCCTTCGACAGCTTACGAGCAGTACTTC

clone_size: NA
d_call: NA
v_call: TRBV27
j_call: TRBJ2-6
cdr3_aa: CASDLTVLGGANVLTF
cdr3_nt: TGTGCCAGCGATTTGACAGTTCTTGGTGGGGCCAACGTCCTGACTTTC

clone_size: NA
d_call: NA
v_call: TRBV6-2/TRBV6-3
j_call: TRBJ1-5
cdr3_aa: CASSYSMEAGQPQHF
cdr3_nt: TGTGCCAGCAGTTACTCCATGGAGGCGGGCCAGCCCCAGCATTTT

clone_size: NA
d_call: TRBD1
v_call: TRBV28
j_call: TRBJ2-7
cdr3_aa: CASSLRRTGGASYEQYF
cdr3_nt: TGTGCCAGCAGTCTGAGGCGGACAGGGGGCGCGTCCTACGAGCAGTACTTC

clone_size: few
d_call: NA
v_call: TRBV9
j_call: TRBJ2-7
cdr3_aa: CASSAGSGEQYF
cdr3_nt: TGTGCCAGCAGCGCGGGGTCCGGAGAGCAGTACTTC

clone_size: NA
d_call: TRBD2
v_call: TRBV7-8
j_call: TRBJ2-3
cdr3_aa: CASSTRLAGATDTQYF
cdr3_nt: TGTGCCAGCAGCACCCGACTAGCGGGAGCGACAGATACGCAGTATTTT

clone_size: NA
d_call: TRBD1
v_call: TRBV7-9
j_call: TRBJ2-7
cdr3_aa: CASSVRQGGNEQYF
cdr3_nt: TGTGCCAGCAGCGTGAGACAGGGCGGCAATGAGCAGTACTTC

clone_size: NA
d_call: NA
v_call: TRBV6-2/TRBV6-3
j_call: TRBJ1-5
cdr3_aa: CASSYGQAQHF
cdr3_nt: TGTGCCAGCAGTTACGGTCAGGCCCAGCATTTT

clone_size: many
d_call: NA
v_call: TRBV7-2
j_call: TRBJ2-1
cdr3_aa: CASSFRETGEQFF
cdr3_nt: TGTGCCAGCAGCTTTAGGGAGACAGGTGAGCAGTTCTTC